This T cell receptor (beta chain) was sequenced during a study of blood T cell repertoires in COVID-19. Whole-study context: Both acute and convalescent COVID-19 samples were obtained from the United States, Italy and Spain.

This CDR3 has 15 residues. The germline V gene has CDR1 LNHDA and CDR2 SQIVND (reference sequence). V was pared by 5 bases and J by 2 bases, with 5 bases of the junction left unmatched. Study processing details: Nucleated cell number was recorded as an estimate derived from reference gene primer amplification. The method was immunoSEQ multiplex PCR; TCRdb's version includes in-frame clones alone and lacks a portion of them. V and J calls and clone size follow that table, whereas D and trimming were derived from the DNA. The sample yields 150,000 to 200,000 clones, more than 75% seen once. Participant-given clinical history determined each cohort assignment.

The chain carries TRBV19 and TRBJ1-5; 8 bases line up with TRBD1. Source material: PBMCs or T cells enriched from blood (not recorded which). The receptor was derived from a man aged 35 to 55 who had recovered from COVID-19. Here the CDR3 DNA reads TGTGCCAGTAGTGCAATGACAGGGGGCAATCAGCCCCAGCATTTT. Its protein is CASSAMTGGNQPQHF.